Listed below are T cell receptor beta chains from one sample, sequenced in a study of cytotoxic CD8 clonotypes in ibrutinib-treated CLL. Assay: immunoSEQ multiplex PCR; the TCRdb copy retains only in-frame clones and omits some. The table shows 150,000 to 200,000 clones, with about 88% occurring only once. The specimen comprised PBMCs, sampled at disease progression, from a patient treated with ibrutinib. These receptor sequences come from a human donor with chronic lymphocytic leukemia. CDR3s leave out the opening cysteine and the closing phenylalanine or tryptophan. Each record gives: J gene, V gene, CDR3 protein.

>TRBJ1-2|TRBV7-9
ASSLGADGGYT
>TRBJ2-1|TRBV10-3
AISDRGTGGNEQF
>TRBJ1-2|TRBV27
ASSFSNYGYT
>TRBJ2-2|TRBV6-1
ASRDGELF
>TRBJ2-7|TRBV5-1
ASSPQGGSEQY
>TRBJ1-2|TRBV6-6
ASSQTRQGRNYGYT
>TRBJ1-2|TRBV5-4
ASSSGTDLYGYT
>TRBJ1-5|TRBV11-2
ASRLPGTAYSNQPQH
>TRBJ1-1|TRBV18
ASSEGVYTNTEAF
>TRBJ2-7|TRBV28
ASIKGREQY
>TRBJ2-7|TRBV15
ATSREINRDQGYPSYEQY
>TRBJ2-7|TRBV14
ASSQDGGRVPKSYEQY
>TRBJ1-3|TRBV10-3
AISESAVVLQGPGNTIY
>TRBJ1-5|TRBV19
ASSLSIGQRLSNQPQH
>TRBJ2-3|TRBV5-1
ASSWLGPKGADTQY
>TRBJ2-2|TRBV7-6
ASSLRGGTGELF
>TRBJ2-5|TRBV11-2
ASSGQGRETQY
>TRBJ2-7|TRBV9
ASSVGALAGPYEQY
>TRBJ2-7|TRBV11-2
ASSPSYEQY
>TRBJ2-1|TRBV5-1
ASSLQPSYNEQF
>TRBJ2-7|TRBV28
ASRSTTSGSYEQY
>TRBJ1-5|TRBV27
ASSSDRIINQPQH
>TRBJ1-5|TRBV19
ASSIGRQGAFGNQPQH
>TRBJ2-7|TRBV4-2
ASSWREGQDYEQY
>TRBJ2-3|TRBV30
AWRGLTEGDTQY
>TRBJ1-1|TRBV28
ASSLWTGNTEAF
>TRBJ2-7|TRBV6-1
ASSAFATRWEQY
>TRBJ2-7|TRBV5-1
ASSVYRGKDEQY
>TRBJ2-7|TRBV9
ASSSDRGRREQY
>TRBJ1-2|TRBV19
ASKDTGYT
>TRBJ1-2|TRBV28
ASSDRAPWGYGYT
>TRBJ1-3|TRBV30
AWSFRDGRNTIY
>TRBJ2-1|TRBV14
ASSQGGGTTNEQF
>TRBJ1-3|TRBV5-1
ASSLDSVISGNTIY
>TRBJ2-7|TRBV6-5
ASTPPGRAEQY
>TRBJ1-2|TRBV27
ASRPKVGWDNNYGYT
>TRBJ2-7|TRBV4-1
ASSQGEAVAGDYEQY
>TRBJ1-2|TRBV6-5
ASSYSKRESYT
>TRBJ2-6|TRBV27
ASSGGPGANVLT
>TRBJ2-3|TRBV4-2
ASSQPTQRDTQY
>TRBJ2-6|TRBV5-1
ASSPQSRDSSGANVLT